The clone carrying this T cell receptor (beta chain) has a single count. Assay used: immunoSEQ multiplex PCR; TCRdb lists only in-frame clones, some missing. The sample records approximately 55,000 clones, over 60% being singletons. This specimen belongs to a study of blood T cell repertoires in COVID-19. Study as a whole: T cells, B-cell-depleted T cells, or PBMCs provided the cDNA or gDNA that served as material.

CDR3 length: 14 residues. The V end lost 1 base, the J end lost 1 base, and 6 bases lay between the germline ends. Germline V gene data show CDR1 as MNHNS and CDR2 as SASEGT. This chain joins TRBV6-1 and TRBJ2-3; D is ambiguous. This clonotype originated in a man aged 30 to 39 with COVID-19, enrolled during active disease. The specimen was peripheral blood. CDR3 amino acids: CASSEGLRTDTQYF. The CDR3 DNA sequence: TGTGCCAGCAGTGAAGGGCTCCGCACAGATACGCAGTATTTT.